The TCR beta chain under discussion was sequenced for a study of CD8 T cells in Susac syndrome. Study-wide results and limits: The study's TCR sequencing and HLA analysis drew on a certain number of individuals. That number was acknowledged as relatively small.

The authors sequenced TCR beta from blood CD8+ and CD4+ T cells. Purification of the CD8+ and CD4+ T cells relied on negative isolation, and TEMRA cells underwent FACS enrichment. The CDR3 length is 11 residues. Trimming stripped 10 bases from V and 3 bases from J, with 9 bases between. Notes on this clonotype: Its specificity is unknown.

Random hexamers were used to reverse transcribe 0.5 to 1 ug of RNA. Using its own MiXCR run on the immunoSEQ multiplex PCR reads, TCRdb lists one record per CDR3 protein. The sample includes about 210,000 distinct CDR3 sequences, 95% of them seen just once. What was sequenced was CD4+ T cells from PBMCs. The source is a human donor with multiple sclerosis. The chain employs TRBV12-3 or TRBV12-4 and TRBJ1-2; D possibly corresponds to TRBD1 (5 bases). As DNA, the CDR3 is TGTGCCACGGGGACCCACTATGGCTACACCTTC. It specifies CATGTHYGYTF.